This T cell receptor (beta chain) was profiled in a study of blood T cell repertoires in COVID-19 (dated by TCRdb to 2019 to 2021). At the level of the whole study: Samples from collaborators originated in the United States, Italy and Spain and spanned both the acute and convalescent phases of COVID-19. The material from the prospective study consisted of cDNA or gDNA derived from T cells, B-cell-depleted T cells, or PBMCs. Deeply sampled blood TCRbeta repertoires from subjects exposed to, actively infected with, or recovered from COVID-19 were included in the dataset. The repertoires were released in a freely available public database intended as a resource for research on the immune response to SARS-CoV-2. The samples were drawn from two sources: the first 160 participants of the ongoing ImmuneRACE study, and 950 to 1,500 subjects contributed by 6 global collaborators. Sample metadata almost always included a de-identified subject ID, COVID-19 status, age in years and sex. HLA class I and class II types, where available, came from metadata supplied by the sample provider rather than from assay-based typing. What the work shows at the level of the full study, not this receptor alone: The amount of clinical and demographic metadata varied by source and participant and was provided uncurated.

CDR1 SGDLS and CDR2 YYNGEE are derived from the germline V gene. The CDR3 contains 14 residues, cysteine and phenylalanine counted. Only CDR3 DNA remains: 42 bases, in frame from the first base. V is reduced by 0 bases and J by 0 bases, leaving a spacing of 7 bases between them. Of note for this clone: Its antigen has not been determined. The sample holds no much larger clone one base away, and base qualities are not on file.

One collaborating source in Seattle enrolled patients during active infection and followed them longitudinally through the course of disease. The collaborating institutions used their own protocols to collect whole blood in K2EDTA tubes. For TCRbeta analysis, collaborators shipped samples as frozen whole blood, isolated PBMCs, or DNA extracted from either of those sample types. The immunoSEQ Assay, a bias-controlled multiplex PCR, was used to amplify TCRbeta CDR3 regions from genomic DNA. The published analysis was carried out like this. The number of nucleated cells in each sample was estimated from the amplification of reference gene primers within the assay. To quantify the absolute abundance of each unique TCRbeta CDR3 rearrangement, sequence reads were collapsed and filtered. Productive Simpson clonality was computed per sample as the square root of Simpson's diversity index over productive rearrangements. Not all clones reach the TCRdb copy of this immuneACCESS table, which keeps in-frame sequences only. Checked studies attribute under half of the gap to unresolved V genes and leave the rest unexplained. V, J and clone size reflect that table, while D and trimming were determined from the DNA. In all, the sample holds roughly 350,000 clones, and about 88% of those were seen once. The ten largest clones capture 7% to 8% of the sample.

The sample consisted of peripheral blood. The sequence links TRBV9 to TRBJ2-7; no confident D gene assignment can be made. This TCR came from a woman in her 70s with COVID-19, enrolled during active disease. The nucleotide sequence is TGTGCCAGCAGCGTAGGACTGACCTCCTACGAGCAGTACTTC. This yields the protein CASSVGLTSYEQYF.